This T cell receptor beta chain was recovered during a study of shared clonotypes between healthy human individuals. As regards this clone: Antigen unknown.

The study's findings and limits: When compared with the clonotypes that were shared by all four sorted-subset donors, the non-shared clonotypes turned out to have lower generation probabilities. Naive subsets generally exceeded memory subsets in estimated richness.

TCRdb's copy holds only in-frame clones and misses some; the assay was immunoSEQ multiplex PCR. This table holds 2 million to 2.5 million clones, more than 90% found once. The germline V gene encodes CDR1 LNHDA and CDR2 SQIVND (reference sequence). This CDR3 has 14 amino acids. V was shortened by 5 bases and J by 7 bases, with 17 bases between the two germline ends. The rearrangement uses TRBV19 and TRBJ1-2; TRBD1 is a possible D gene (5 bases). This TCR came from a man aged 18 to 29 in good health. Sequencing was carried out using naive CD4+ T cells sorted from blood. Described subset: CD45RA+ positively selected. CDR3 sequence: CASSSRDGYSGYTF. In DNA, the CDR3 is TGTGCCAGTAGTTCTAGGGACGGTTACAGTGGCTACACCTTC.